This T cell receptor beta chain originates from a study of human T cells and chemical hapten exposure. General study findings and limits: TCRs exceeding 1 in 1000 frequency stayed unchanged with DPC sensitization.

This CDR3 is built from 15 residues. V trimming: 3 bases; J trimming: 7 bases; junction bases outside the gene matches: 9. Documented time point: patch test 3, about 24 weeks after DPC sensitization. Treatment indicated: therapeutic diphenylcyclopropenone sensitization with weekly scalp DPC. TCRdb itself ran the RACE reads through MiXCR, one entry per CDR3 protein. The sample carries 100,000 or so distinct CDR3 sequences, around 34% recorded once. With regard to this clonotype: Its matching antigen is unknown.

The sample here was whole blood, taken in connection with sensitization to the hapten diphenylcyclopropenone (DPC). The sequence derives from a man aged 35 to 55 with alopecia areata. Some clones in this sample may be carry-over from other donors' samples. The chain uses TRBV12-3 or TRBV12-4 and TRBJ2-1, with 7 bases aligning to TRBD2. The CDR3 is CASSFRTAGKNEQFF. DNA of the CDR3: TGTGCCAGCAGTTTCCGTACAGCGGGGAAGAATGAGCAGTTCTTC.